The clone carrying this T cell receptor (beta chain) was observed a handful of times. Per the germline V gene, CDR1 is ENHRY and CDR2 is SYGVKD. With V trimmed by 0 bases and J by 3 bases, 2 bases remained unmatched. This CDR3 is built from 15 residues. The table came from immunoSEQ multiplex PCR; TCRdb's copy has only in-frame clones and leaves some out. The data contain roughly 190,000 clones, about 80% of them seen just once; the ten biggest clones take up about 7.2%. This specimen belongs to a study of blood T cell repertoires in COVID-19. Study-level background: Sample material is recorded as cDNA or gDNA derived from T cells, B-cell-depleted T cells, or PBMCs.

This receptor was obtained from a man aged 60 to 69 with acute or convalescent COVID-19. Sequences were obtained from peripheral blood. V is TRBV10-3 and J is TRBJ2-1; 7 bases are a match to TRBD2. The CDR3 loop is CAISESTGGYNEQFF. The CDR3 DNA reads TGTGCCATCAGTGAGTCGACGGGGGGCTACAATGAGCAGTTCTTC.